This TCR beta chain was observed in a study of radiotherapy plus CTLA-4 blockade in lung cancer. The CDR3 is made up of 13 amino acids. CDR1 and CDR2 from the germline V gene are SGHTS and YDEGEE. Trimming removed 0 bases at V and 5 bases at J, with 9 bases between. Sequencing was performed with immunoSEQ multiplex PCR; in TCRdb, only in-frame clones are kept and a portion is missing. The sample consists of around 130,000 clones, just under 90% of them appearing once. About this clone itself: Its antigen is still unknown.

General study results and limits: Strongest reported response predictors: early blood clone changes and post-radiation interferon-beta. Some TCR clones had been derived from tumors. These clones expanded in peripheral blood after radiotherapy plus ipilimumab.

Each patient with chemo-refractory metastatic non-small-cell lung cancer was treated with focal radiation plus CTLA-4 blockade using ipilimumab. Sequencing used peripheral blood, obtained from a patient treated with radiotherapy plus ipilimumab. This receptor was obtained from a human donor with non-small cell lung cancer that progressed on radiotherapy plus ipilimumab. The gene calls are TRBV5-8 and TRBJ2-7; maybe TRBD2 (5 bases). Here the CDR3 reads CASSLVAADEQYF. The CDR3 DNA reads as TGTGCCAGCAGCTTGGTAGCAGCGGACGAGCAGTACTTC.